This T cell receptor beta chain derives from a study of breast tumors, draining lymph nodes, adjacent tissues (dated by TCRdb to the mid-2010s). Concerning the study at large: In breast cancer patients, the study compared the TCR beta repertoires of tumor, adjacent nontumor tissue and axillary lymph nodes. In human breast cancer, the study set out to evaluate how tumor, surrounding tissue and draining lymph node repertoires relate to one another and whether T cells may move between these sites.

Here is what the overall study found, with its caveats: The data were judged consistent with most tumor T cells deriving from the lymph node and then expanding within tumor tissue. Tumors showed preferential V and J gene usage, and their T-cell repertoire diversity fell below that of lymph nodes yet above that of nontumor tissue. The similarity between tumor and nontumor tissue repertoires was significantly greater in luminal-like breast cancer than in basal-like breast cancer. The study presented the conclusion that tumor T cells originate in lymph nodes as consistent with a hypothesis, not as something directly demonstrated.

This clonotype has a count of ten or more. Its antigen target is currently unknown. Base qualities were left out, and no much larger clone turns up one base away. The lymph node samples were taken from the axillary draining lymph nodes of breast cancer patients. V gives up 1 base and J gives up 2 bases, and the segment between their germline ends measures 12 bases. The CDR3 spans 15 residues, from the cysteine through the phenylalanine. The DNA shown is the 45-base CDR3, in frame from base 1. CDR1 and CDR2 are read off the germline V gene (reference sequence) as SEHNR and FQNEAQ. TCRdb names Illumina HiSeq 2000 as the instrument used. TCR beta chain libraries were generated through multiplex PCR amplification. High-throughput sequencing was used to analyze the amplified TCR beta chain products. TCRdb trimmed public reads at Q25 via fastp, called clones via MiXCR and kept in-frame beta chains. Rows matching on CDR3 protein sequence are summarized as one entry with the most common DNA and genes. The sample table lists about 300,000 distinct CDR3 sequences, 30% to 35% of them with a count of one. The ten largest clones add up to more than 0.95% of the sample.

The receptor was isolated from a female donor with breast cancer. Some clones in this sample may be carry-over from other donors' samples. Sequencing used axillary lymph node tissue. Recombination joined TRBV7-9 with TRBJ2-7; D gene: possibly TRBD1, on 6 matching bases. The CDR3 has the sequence CASSLDGQWTYEQYF. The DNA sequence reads TGTGCCAGCAGCTTAGATGGACAGTGGACCTACGAGCAGTACTTC.